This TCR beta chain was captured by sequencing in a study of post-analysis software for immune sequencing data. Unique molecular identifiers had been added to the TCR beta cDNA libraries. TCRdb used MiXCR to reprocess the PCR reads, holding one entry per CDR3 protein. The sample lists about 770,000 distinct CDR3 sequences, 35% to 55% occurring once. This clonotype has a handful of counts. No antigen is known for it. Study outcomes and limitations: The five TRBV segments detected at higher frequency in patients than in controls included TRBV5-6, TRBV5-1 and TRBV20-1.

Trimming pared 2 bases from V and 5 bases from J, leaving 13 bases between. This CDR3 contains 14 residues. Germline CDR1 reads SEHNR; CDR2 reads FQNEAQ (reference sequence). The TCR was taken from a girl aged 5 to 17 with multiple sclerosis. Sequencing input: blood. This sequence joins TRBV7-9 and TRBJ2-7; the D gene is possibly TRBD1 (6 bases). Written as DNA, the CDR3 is TGTGCCAGCAGCTTAACAGGGACGGCCGACGAGCAGTACTTC. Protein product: CASSLTGTADEQYF.